This passage covers 6 T cell receptor beta chains from one sample sequenced in a study of blood T cells in healthy people across ages. For the second PCR, which ran for roughly 6 to 12 cycles, a sample-barcoded 5' primer and a J-beta primer mix were used. TCRdb analysed the 5' RACE reads with MiXCR anew, one entry per CDR3 protein. The sample has a few hundred thousand distinct CDR3 sequences, approximately 30% seen once. Sequencing used blood. The receptors here all came from a woman aged 65 to 85 in good health.

The sample holds a few counts of this clonotype. The rearrangement uses TRBV5-1 and TRBJ2-2; the match to TRBD2 covers 8 bases. CDR3 length: 17 amino acids. Germline V gene sequence: CDR1 SGHRS, CDR2 YFSETQ. V lost 5 bases, J lost 0 bases, and 9 bases stayed unmatched. The CDR3 here is CASRRGAGASNTGELFF. The CDR3 region has the DNA TGCGCCAGCAGAAGAGGAGCGGGGGCTTCGAACACCGGGGAGCTGTTTTTT. The full variable domain, with the rest looked up from reference TRBV5-1 and TRBJ2-2, is KAGVTQTPRYLIKTRGQQVTLSCSPISGHRSVSWYQQTPGQGLQFLFEYFSETQRNKGNFPGRFSGRQFSNSRSEMNVSTLELGDSALYLCASRRGAGASNTGELFFGEGSRLTVL.

The rearrangement joins TRBV24-1 to TRBJ2-2; 9 bases are shared with TRBD1. The V gene's germline CDR1 is KGHDR and CDR2 SFDVKD. This CDR3 has 17 residues. Trimming cost V 5 bases and J 5 bases; bases outside gene matches: 11. CDR3 protein: CATSGSVGTGKTGELFF. CDR3 nucleotide sequence: TGTGCCACCAGTGGGTCGGTTGGGACAGGGAAAACCGGGGAGCTGTTTTTT.

The rearrangement uses TRBV6-1 and TRBJ2-5; TRBD1 matches 9 bases. CDR3 length equals 19 residues. The germline V gene has CDR1 MNHNS and CDR2 SASEGT. Trimming at V came to 1 base and at J to 1 base, leaving 13 bases not matched to a gene. The CDR3 DNA reads TGTGCCAGCAGTGAAGTTCCTATTCCGGGACAGGGACTCCAAGAGACCCAGTACTTC. Its protein product is CASSEVPIPGQGLQETQYF.

The chain employs TRBV6-1 and TRBJ1-2, with D perhaps matching TRBD1 (5 bases). The CDR3 is made up of 12 amino acids. Germline V lookup: CDR1 MNHNS, CDR2 SASEGT. Trimming shortened V by 8 bases and J by 7 bases, and 14 bases separated the two germline ends. CDR3 sequence: CASEGQGGGYTF. The CDR3 DNA follows: TGTGCCAGCGAGGGGCAGGGTGGTGGCTACACCTTC.

The CDR3 spells CSARQPVGSNNEQFF. The CDR3 DNA reads TGCAGTGCTAGACAGCCCGTCGGGTCGAACAATGAGCAGTTCTTC. The chain uses TRBV20-1 and TRBJ2-1; D uncertain. The CDR3 is 15 amino acids. Germline V gives CDR1 DFQATT, CDR2 SNEGSKA (reference sequence). Trimming cost V 2 bases and J 5 bases, with 16 bases left between them.

This chain links TRBV2 with TRBJ2-4; TRBD2 aligns across 7 bases. Germline V CDR1 and CDR2: SNHLY, FYNNEI. The V and J ends lost 5 bases and 14 bases, in that order; junction bases with no gene match: 9. The CDR3 has 12 amino acids. Here the CDR3 reads CASSPTSDLEYF. CDR3 DNA: TGTGCCAGCAGTCCTACTAGCGACCTGGAGTACTTC.